A selection of T cell receptor beta chains follows, all from one sample in a study of blood T cell repertoires in COVID-19. Some clones are missing from TCRdb's copy, which holds only in-frame ones; the method was immunoSEQ multiplex PCR. The top ten clones hold approximately 1.2% of a sample with roughly 99,000 clones, approximately 90% of them seen once. Material: peripheral blood. Every receptor here comes from a young woman with acute or convalescent COVID-19. Both conserved end residues are trimmed from each CDR3.

TRBV5-1	TRBJ1-3	ASSLAGYGNTIY
TRBV4-3	TRBJ1-1	ASSQDPVSGSKATEAF
TRBV4-1	TRBJ2-7	ASSLYPTGVLSYEQY
TRBV9	TRBJ2-2	ASSVVPAASATGELF
TRBV5-1	TRBJ1-3	ASSLSQGGSGNTIY
TRBV15	TRBJ1-5	ATSRAGTANQPQH
TRBV6-1	TRBJ2-1	ASSEAAGRGEQF
TRBV15	TRBJ2-5	ATSRDFGVDQY
TRBV19	TRBJ1-3	ASSPNDRVRGNTIY
TRBV4-3	TRBJ1-3	ASSQDYRQVRAGNTIY
TRBV7-3	TRBJ2-2	ASSVTGGRLNTGELF
TRBV24-1	TRBJ1-5	ATSERGGFDQPQH
TRBV6-5	TRBJ2-7	ASRPGPSNHEQY
TRBV12-5	TRBJ2-1	ASAGSWLAGDYEQF
TRBV6-5	TRBJ2-7	ASSLAGIAYEQY
TRBV7-8	TRBJ1-2	ASSPRGQGHGYT
TRBV6-2/TRBV6-3	TRBJ2-7	ASSPGLAQGAYEQY
TRBV5-1	TRBJ2-3	ASSLAPRGMASGAGTQY
TRBV6-2/TRBV6-3	TRBJ2-7	ASSVFDTDHYEQY
TRBV5-1	TRBJ2-2	ASSLGATGTPYTGELF
TRBV29-1	TRBJ1-2	SVARGPYGYT
TRBV3-1/TRBV3-2	TRBJ1-4	ASSPGGNNEKLF
TRBV19	TRBJ2-7	ASSTAYEQY
TRBV5-1	TRBJ2-7	ASSSRGTSGHSYEQY
TRBV7-9	TRBJ1-2	ASSLAQGNNYGYT
TRBV6-5	TRBJ1-2	ASRNRAIGYGYT
TRBV30	TRBJ1-5	AWSQNGGQGRRGQPQH
TRBV6-6	TRBJ2-3	ASSYLGGGTDTQY
TRBV30	TRBJ2-7	AWSVSLADYEQY
TRBV28	TRBJ2-2	ASNGVAMNTGELF
TRBV3-1/TRBV3-2	TRBJ2-1	ASSLWTNEQF
TRBV5-6	TRBJ1-1	ASSKGTGWNTEAF
TRBV3-1/TRBV3-2	TRBJ1-1	ASSSPPDRGWTEAF
TRBV19	TRBJ2-3	ASGVGDTQY
TRBV27	TRBJ2-7	ASSGLAGGSYYEQY
TRBV6-2/TRBV6-3	TRBJ2-1	ASSSPTSGRVNEQF
TRBV6-5	TRBJ1-5	ASAEHRSNQPQH
TRBV28	TRBJ1-2	ASSLPQGAPYGYT
TRBV7-2	TRBJ1-2	ASSLGGQVEGSYGYT
TRBV4-1	TRBJ2-1	ASRQMGGGRTEQF
TRBV15	TRBJ2-1	ATSREQGTFWEQF
TRBV5-4	TRBJ2-7	ASSLGSSGFSYEQY
TRBV10-1	TRBJ1-1	ASSPTQGVGTEAF
TRBV6-1	TRBJ2-7	ASSEGQDFYYEQY